This T cell receptor beta chain appears in the sequencing data of a study of blood T cell repertoires in COVID-19. In the study overall: From the United States, Italy and Spain came samples of acute and convalescent COVID-19. The cDNA or gDNA used as material had been derived from T cells, B-cell-depleted T cells, or PBMCs.

In the original analysis: The authors estimated nucleated cell counts from reference gene primer amplification. Libraries were prepared by immunoSEQ multiplex PCR; TCRdb keeps only in-frame clonotypes and omits some of them. That table supplies the V and J calls and clone size; D and trimming were determined from the DNA. The repertoire holds around 250,000 clones, with 75% to 90% as singletons. CDR3 length: 14 residues. Germline V gives CDR1 MNHNS, CDR2 SASEGT. V lost 0 bases and J lost 6, with 9 bases in between. The receptor was derived from a man under 40 who had recovered from COVID-19. Sequencing input: peripheral blood. The rearrangement uses TRBV6-1 and TRBJ1-5; D is unclear. The chain's CDR3 is CASSEAPEVQPQHF. The CDR3 DNA sequence: TGTGCCAGCAGTGAAGCTCCTGAGGTTCAGCCCCAGCATTTT.